These 4 T cell receptor beta chains were sequenced from one sample in a study. From the reads, TCRdb called clonotypes with MiXCR, one entry per CDR3 protein. The sample shows about 5,800 distinct CDR3 sequences, 9.5% to 10% of them seen only once. Sequenced input: CD4+ T cells from synovial fluid. These receptors came from a human donor with rheumatoid arthritis.

This clonotype was counted at least ten times. This chain connects TRBV20-1 to TRBJ2-1, with TRBD2 matching over 12 bases. Germline V gives CDR1 DFQATT, CDR2 SNEGSKA (reference sequence). This CDR3 is built from 16 residues. J lost 3 bases, V lost 6 bases, and 9 bases had no gene match. CDR3 in DNA: TGCAGTGCCCCACTAGCGGGAGGTTCCGACTACAATGAGCAGTTCTTC. Protein product: CSAPLAGGSDYNEQFF.

This clonotype is medium-sized in the sample. V is TRBV6-5 and J is TRBJ2-2; 7 bases align to TRBD2. The germline V gene encodes CDR1 MNHEY and CDR2 SVGAGI. CDR3 size: 15 residues. The trim removed 2 bases at V and 6 bases at J, leaving 6 bases unmatched. The CDR3 protein is CASSYLAGAPGELFF. CDR3 in DNA: TGTGCCAGCAGTTACCTCGCGGGAGCTCCCGGGGAGCTGTTTTTT.

On this clonotype itself: Possible read error: a much larger clone is one base away. The chain employs TRBV7-9 and TRBJ1-1; D gene ambiguous. CDR1 is SEHNR and CDR2 is FQNEAQ in the germline V gene (reference sequence). The CDR3 spans 14 residues. The CDR3 is CVSSVGRTNTEAFF. The CDR3 DNA reads TGTGTCAGCAGCGTCGGGCGGACGAACACTGAAGCTTTCTTT. Full variable domain (remainder filled in from reference TRBV7-9 and TRBJ1-1): DTGVSQNPRHKITKRGQNVTFRCDPISEHNRLYWYRQTLGQGPEFLTYFQNEAQLEKSRLLSDRFSAERPKGSFSTLEIQRTEQGDSAMYLCVSSVGRTNTEAFFGQGTRLTVV.

This clonotype was detected ten times or more. This chain connects TRBV7-2 to TRBJ2-1; possibly TRBD1 for D (5 bases). The germline CDR1 and CDR2 sequences are SGHTA and FQGNSA. Between the trimmed V and J ends, which lost 1 base and 4 bases, there was a span of 5 bases. There are 13 residues in the CDR3. CDR3 nucleotides: TGTGCCAGCAGCTTAGGACAGTACAATGAGCAGTTCTTC. It encodes CASSLGQYNEQFF. Combining the CDR3 with reference TRBV7-2 and TRBJ2-1 gives the whole variable domain GAGVSQSPSNKVTEKGKDVELRCDPISGHTALYWYRQSLGQGLEFLIYFQGNSAPDKSGLPSDRFSAERTGGSVSTLTIQRTQQEDSAVYLCASSLGQYNEQFFGPGTRLTVL.